This T cell receptor (beta chain) was sequenced during a study of shared clonotypes between healthy human individuals. Comments on this clone: Its specificity is not known.

Method: immunoSEQ multiplex PCR; TCRdb's copy keeps in-frame clones and lacks some. Of fewer than 800,000 clones listed, around 90% are singletons. Terminally differentiated effector memory CD45RA+ cells were left out of the naive CD8 fraction, which was CD45RO-negative and positively selected for CCR7. Overall study findings and caveats: Limitation of the genetic and exposure-history diversity represented came from the few donors.

The germline V gene encodes CDR1 SQVTM and CDR2 ANQGSEA. Losses at the gene ends were 4 bases for V and 8 bases for J; bases not matched to a gene: 8. The CDR3 contains 13 residues. The source is a man under 40 in good health. The sample consisted of naive CD8+ T cells sorted from blood. The rearrangement uses TRBV29-1 and TRBJ1-2, with 9 bases identical to TRBD1. The CDR3 region is CSVGGDRVRGYTF. The DNA of the CDR3 is TGCAGCGTTGGGGGGGACAGGGTCCGCGGCTACACCTTC. The full variable domain, completed using reference TRBV29-1 and TRBJ1-2, is SAVISQKPSRDICQRGTSLTIQCQVDSQVTMMFWYRQQPGQSLTLIATANQGSEATYESGFVIDKFPISRPNLTFSTLTVSNMSPEDSSIYLCSVGGDRVRGYTFGSGTRLTVV.